The present entry profiles one TCR beta chain with its context. The data were produced by immunoSEQ multiplex PCR, yet TCRdb's version contains in-frame clones alone and is incomplete. The sample includes fewer than 65,000 clones, around 80% of them seen just once. This entry is derived from a study of blood T cell repertoires in COVID-19. Study as a whole: In each case, the material was cDNA or gDNA derived from T cells, B-cell-depleted T cells, or PBMCs.

CDR1 and CDR2 (germline): LNHDA, SQIVND (reference sequence). Losses at the gene ends were 2 bases for V and 8 bases for J; bases not matched to a gene: 3. The CDR3 has 14 residues. The chain is built from TRBV19 and TRBJ1-6; 7 nucleotides line up with TRBD1. The sequence came from a man aged 55 to 70 with acute or convalescent COVID-19. Sequences were obtained from peripheral blood. CDR3 nucleotides: TGTGCCAGTAGTATAACAGGGGAGGATTCACCCCTCCACTTT. It codes for CASSITGEDSPLHF.